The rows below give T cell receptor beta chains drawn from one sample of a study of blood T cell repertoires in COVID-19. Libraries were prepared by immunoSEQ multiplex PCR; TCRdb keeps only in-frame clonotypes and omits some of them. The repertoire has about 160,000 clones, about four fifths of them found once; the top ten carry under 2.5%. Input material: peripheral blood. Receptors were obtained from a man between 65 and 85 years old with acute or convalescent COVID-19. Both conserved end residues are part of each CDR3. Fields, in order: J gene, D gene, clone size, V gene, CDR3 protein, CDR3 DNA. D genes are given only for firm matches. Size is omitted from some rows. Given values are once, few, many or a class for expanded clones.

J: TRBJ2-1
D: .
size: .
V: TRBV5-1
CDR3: CASSLAAPINSEQFF
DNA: TGCGCCAGCAGCTTGGCTGCGCCAATAAACAGTGAGCAGTTCTTC

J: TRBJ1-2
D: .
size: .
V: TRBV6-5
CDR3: CASSYPPRERGYTF
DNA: TGTGCCAGCAGTTACCCCCCCAGGGAACGTGGCTACACCTTC

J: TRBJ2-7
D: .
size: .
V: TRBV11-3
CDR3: CASSLGGDNSYEQYF
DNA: TGTGCCAGCAGCTTAGGTGGGGACAACTCCTACGAGCAGTACTTC

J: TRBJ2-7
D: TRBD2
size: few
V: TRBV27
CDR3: CASSHVTSGSSYEQYF
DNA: TGTGCCAGCAGTCATGTGACTAGCGGAAGCTCCTACGAGCAGTACTTC

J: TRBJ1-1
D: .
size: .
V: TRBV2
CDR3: CASSRQQNTEAFF
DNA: TGTGCCAGCAGCAGACAGCAGAACACTGAAGCTTTCTTT

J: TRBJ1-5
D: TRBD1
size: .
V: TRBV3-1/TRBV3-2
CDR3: CASSPFGQGDQPQHF
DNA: TGTGCCAGCAGCCCATTTGGACAGGGGGATCAGCCCCAGCATTTT

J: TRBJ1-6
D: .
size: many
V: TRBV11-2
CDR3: CASSFQENSPLHF
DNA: TGTGCCAGCAGCTTTCAGGAAAATTCACCCCTCCACTTT

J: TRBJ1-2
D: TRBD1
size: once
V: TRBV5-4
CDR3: CASSGKRGGADGYTF
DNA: TGTGCCAGCAGCGGGAAAAGAGGGGGCGCGGATGGCTACACCTTC

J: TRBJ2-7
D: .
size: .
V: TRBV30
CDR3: CAWSVSGYRGYEQYF
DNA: TGTGCCTGGAGTGTATCGGGGTACAGAGGGTACGAGCAGTATTTC

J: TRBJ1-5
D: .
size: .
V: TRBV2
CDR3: CASSEIRERNQPQHF
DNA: TGTGCCAGCAGTGAGATAAGGGAGCGCAATCAGCCCCAGCATTTT

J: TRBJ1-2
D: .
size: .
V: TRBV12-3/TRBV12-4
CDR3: CASSSRGNYGYTF
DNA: TGTGCCAGCAGTTCAAGAGGTAACTATGGCTACACCTTC

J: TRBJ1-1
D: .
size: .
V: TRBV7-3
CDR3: CASSQTGNTEAFF
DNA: TGTGCCAGCAGCCAAACAGGGAACACTGAAGCTTTCTTT

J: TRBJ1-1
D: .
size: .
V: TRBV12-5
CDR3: CASATAGNEAFF
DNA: TGTGCTAGTGCCACCGCCGGGAATGAAGCTTTCTTT

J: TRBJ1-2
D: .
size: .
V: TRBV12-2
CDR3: CASRFWSGYTF
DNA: TGTGCAAGTCGCTTTTGGAGTGGCTACACCTTC

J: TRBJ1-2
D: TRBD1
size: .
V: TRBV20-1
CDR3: CSASDRGGYGYTF
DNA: TGCAGTGCTAGTGACAGGGGTGGCTATGGCTACACCTTC

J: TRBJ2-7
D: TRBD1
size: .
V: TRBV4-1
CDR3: CASSQGQGARGEQYF
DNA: TGCGCCAGCAGCCAAGGACAGGGGGCGCGAGGCGAGCAGTACTTC

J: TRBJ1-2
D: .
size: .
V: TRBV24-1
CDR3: CATSRDEFGYTF
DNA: TGTGCCACCAGTCGGGATGAGTTTGGCTACACCTTC

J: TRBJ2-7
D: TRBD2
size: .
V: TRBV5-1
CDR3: CASSLAGGTQVYEQYF
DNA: TGCGCCAGCAGCTTGGCGGGGGGAACCCAGGTCTACGAGCAGTACTTC

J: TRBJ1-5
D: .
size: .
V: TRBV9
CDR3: CASSAAHGVGPQHF
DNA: TGTGCCAGCAGCGCGGCACACGGAGTAGGGCCCCAGCATTTT

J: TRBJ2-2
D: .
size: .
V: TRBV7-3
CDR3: CASSLLTTSNTGELFF
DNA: TGTGCCAGCAGTCTTCTGACAACTTCGAACACCGGGGAGCTGTTTTTT

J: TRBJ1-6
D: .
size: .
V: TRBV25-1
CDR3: CASSESKGENSPLHF
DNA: TGTGCCAGCAGTGAATCGAAAGGGGAAAATTCACCCCTCCACTTT

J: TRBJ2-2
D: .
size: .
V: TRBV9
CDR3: CASSVAVNTGELFF
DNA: TGTGCCAGCAGCGTAGCGGTGAACACCGGGGAGCTGTTTTTT

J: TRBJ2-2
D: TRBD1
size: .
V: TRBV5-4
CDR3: CASSTSGGPNTGELFF
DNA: TGTGCCAGCAGCACCTCAGGGGGCCCGAACACCGGGGAGCTGTTTTTT

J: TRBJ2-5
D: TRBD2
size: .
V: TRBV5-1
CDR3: CASSFGLAGAYQETQYF
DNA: TGCGCCAGCAGCTTCGGACTAGCGGGGGCGTACCAAGAGACCCAGTACTTC

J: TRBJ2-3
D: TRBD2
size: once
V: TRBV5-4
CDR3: CASSDSPTGRGGRATDTQYF
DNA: TGTGCCAGCAGCGACTCTCCGACGGGCCGCGGGGGGCGGGCGACAGATACGCAGTATTTT

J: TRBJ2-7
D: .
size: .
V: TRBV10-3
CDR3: CAIRSLDGDRRKGPYEQYF
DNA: TGTGCCATCAGATCTCTAGACGGAGATCGTAGGAAAGGCCCCTACGAGCAGTACTTC

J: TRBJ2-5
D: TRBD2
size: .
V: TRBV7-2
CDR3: CASSPGLAVGGETQYF
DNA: TGTGCCAGCAGCCCAGGACTAGCGGTGGGGGGAGAGACCCAGTACTTC

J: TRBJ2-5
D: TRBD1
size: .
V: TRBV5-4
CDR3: CASSLAGGQGDETQYF
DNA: TGTGCCAGCAGCTTGGCCGGAGGACAGGGGGACGAGACCCAGTACTTC